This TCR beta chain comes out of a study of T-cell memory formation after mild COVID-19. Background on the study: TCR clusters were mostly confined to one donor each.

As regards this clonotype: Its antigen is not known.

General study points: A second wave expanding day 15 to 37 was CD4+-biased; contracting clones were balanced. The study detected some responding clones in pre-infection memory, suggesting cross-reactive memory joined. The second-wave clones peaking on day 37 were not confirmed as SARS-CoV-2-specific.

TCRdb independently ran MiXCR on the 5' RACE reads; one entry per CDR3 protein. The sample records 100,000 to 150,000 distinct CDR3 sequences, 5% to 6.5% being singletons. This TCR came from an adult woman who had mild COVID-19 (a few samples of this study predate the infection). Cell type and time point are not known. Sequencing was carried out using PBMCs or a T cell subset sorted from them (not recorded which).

CDR3 sequence reads: CSARDPSGQHNEQFF. In nucleotides, the CDR3 is TGCAGTGCTAGGGATCCTAGCGGGCAACACAATGAGCAGTTCTTC. The chain is built from TRBV20-1 and TRBJ2-1; 8 bases line up with TRBD2. The CDR3 is 15 residues long. Germline CDR1 DFQATT, CDR2 SNEGSKA (reference sequence). V was pared by 3 bases and J by 5 bases, with 9 bases of the junction left unmatched.